The T cell receptor (beta chain) under discussion was sequenced for a study of T cells in Graves' hyperthyroidism and ophthalmopathy. The overall study: Peripheral blood was drawn at first diagnosis, prior to all treatment. Study-wide results and limits: The model foresaw ophthalmopathy a median around 6 months prior to onset. Most clonotypes expanded in thyroid above 0.001 were likewise present in blood.

Stable disease denoted Graves' hyperthyroidism without ophthalmopathy progression within 18 months. The TCR beta CDR3 regions underwent amplification using RNA transcripts as the source. HTBI primers drove first-round RT-PCR of the TCR CDR3. TCRdb used MiXCR to reprocess the multiplex PCR reads, holding one entry per CDR3 protein. The table has 480,000 or so distinct CDR3 sequences, around an eighth seen once. The V gene lost 4 bases and the J gene lost 0 bases, with 13 bases spanning the gap. Germline V gives CDR1 SQVTM, CDR2 ANQGSEA. The CDR3 consists of 14 residues. With respect to this clonotype: The antigen remains unidentified.

The chain couples TRBV29-1 to TRBJ2-7; a weak D match, TRBD2 (6 bases). The sequence derives from a woman between 18 and 29 years old with Graves' hyperthyroidism. The sample taken for sequencing was blood. DNA for the CDR3: TGCAGCGTTGGGGGGAGGTTGAGCTCCTACGAGCAGTACTTC. Translated: CSVGGRLSSYEQYF.